A single sample is the source of the 25 T cell receptor beta chains below, sequenced in a study of blood T cell repertoires in COVID-19. Libraries were prepared by immunoSEQ multiplex PCR; TCRdb keeps only in-frame clonotypes and omits some of them. The sample yields 110,000 to 150,000 clones, over 60% seen once. Sequenced sample: peripheral blood. The receptor set was obtained from an elderly man with acute or convalescent COVID-19.

V gene TRBV12-3 or TRBV12-4 combines with J gene TRBJ1-2, with 9 bases that match TRBD1. V was pared by 2 bases and J by 6 bases, with 1 base of the junction left unmatched. The CDR3 is 13 residues long. Here the CDR3 DNA reads TGTGCCAGCAGTTTAACAGGGGGCGATGGCTACACCTTC. Translated: CASSLTGGDGYTF.

The chain employs TRBV7-2 and TRBJ2-5; 9 bases agree with TRBD1. The CDR3 sequence is 14 residues long. V shed 3 bases and J 6 bases; nucleotides not matched to a gene: 5. Germline V lookup: CDR1 SGHTA, CDR2 FQGNSA. This CDR3 is CASSFLGQGQTQYF. The CDR3, as DNA: TGTGCCAGCAGCTTCTTGGGACAGGGTCAGACCCAGTACTTC.

The chain employs TRBV3-1 (or the pseudogene TRBV3-2) and TRBJ2-7, with D possibly TRBD2 on 6 matching bases. Germline V gene data show CDR1 as LGHDT and CDR2 as YNNKEL (reference sequence). The CDR3 sequence is 16 residues long. The ends were cut back, 4 bases at V and 0 bases at J, with 16 bases in the middle. The CDR3 nucleotides are TGTGCCAGCAGCCCCTGGGGGGACCCTTCCTCCTACGAGCAGTACTTC. Its translation is CASSPWGDPSSYEQYF.

This chain connects TRBV28 to TRBJ2-1, with 7 bases aligning to TRBD1. This CDR3 is 14 amino acids long. The germline gives CDR1 MDHEN, CDR2 SYDVKM. The V segment lost 3 bases and the J segment 2 bases; nucleotides outside the gene matches: 1. Here the CDR3 reads CASSLDRPYNEQFF. The CDR3 nucleotides are TGTGCCAGCAGTTTGGACAGGCCCTACAATGAGCAGTTCTTC.

V and J are TRBV10-3 and TRBJ1-2, with 7 positions matching TRBD1. The CDR3 length is 15 residues. Looked up from germline, CDR1 is ENHRY and CDR2 is SYGVKD. With 4 bases clipped from V and 8 bases from J, the junction kept 13 bases outside the gene matches. The CDR3 nucleotides read TGTGCCATCAGTGCGATAACCACAGGGGCTCGAGGCTACACCTTC. Translation gives CAISAITTGARGYTF.

The V and J genes are TRBV19 and TRBJ1-2; 9 nucleotides match TRBD1. The V and J ends lost 1 base and 1 base, in that order; junction bases with no gene match: 10. CDR1 and CDR2 from the germline V gene are LNHDA and SQIVND (reference sequence). The CDR3 sequence is 18 residues long. CDR3: CASSIAPGQGSINYGYTF. In DNA form, the CDR3 reads TGTGCCAGTAGTATAGCGCCAGGACAGGGGAGCATTAACTATGGCTACACCTTC. Full variable domain (outside the CDR3, taken from reference TRBV19 and TRBJ1-2): DGGITQSPKYLFRKEGQNVTLSCEQNLNHDAMYWYRQDPGQGLRLIYYSQIVNDFQKGDIAEGYSVSREKKESFPLTVTSAQKNPTAFYLCASSIAPGQGSINYGYTFGSGTRLTVV.

The rearrangement uses TRBV29-1 and TRBJ2-2; tentatively, D is TRBD1 (6 bases). This CDR3 contains 14 residues. The germline V gene encodes CDR1 SQVTM and CDR2 ANQGSEA. Trimming cost V 5 bases and J 2 bases, with 12 bases left between them. The CDR3 region is CSVTGSRNTGELFF. The CDR3 coding sequence is TGCAGCGTTACAGGGAGCCGAAACACCGGGGAGCTGTTTTTT.

Of note for this clone: Within the sample, other DNA sequences also encode this same CDR3. The rearrangement links TRBV7-8 to TRBJ2-3, with 13 bases lining up with TRBD2. J gave up 3 bases and V 5 bases, and 5 bases lay outside the gene matches. The length of the CDR3 is 16 residues. CDR1 is SGHVS and CDR2 is FQNEAQ in the germline V gene. The CDR3 spells CASSPRTSGGTDTQYF. Here the CDR3 DNA reads TGTGCCAGCAGCCCGAGGACTAGCGGGGGAACAGATACGCAGTATTTT.

In its sample, this clone was seen once. This chain links TRBV6-2 or TRBV6-3 with TRBJ1-5, with 9 bases lining up with TRBD1. Per germline, CDR1 MNHEY and CDR2 SVGEGT. The V segment lost 6 bases and the J segment 3 bases; nucleotides outside the gene matches: 6. This CDR3 spans 15 amino acids. CDR3 in amino acids: CASSRRTGDNQPQHF. The CDR3 bases are TGTGCCAGCAGCCGGAGGACAGGGGACAATCAGCCCCAGCATTTT.

The sample holds many counts of this clone. The CDR3: CASSYGGLEQYF. CDR3 coding DNA: TGTGCCAGCAGCTACGGGGGGCTCGAGCAGTACTTC. V usage is TRBV3-1 (or the pseudogene TRBV3-2) and J usage is TRBJ2-7, with a possible D match to TRBD2 (7 bases). V was shortened by 5 bases and J by 6 bases, with 11 bases between the two germline ends. The CDR3 extends over 12 amino acids. CDR1 is LGHDT and CDR2 is YNNKEL in the germline V gene (reference sequence).

The chain recombines TRBV9 with TRBJ2-5; D is possibly TRBD2 (6 bases). CDR1 is SGDLS and CDR2 is YYNGEE in the germline V gene. Between the trimmed V and J ends, which lost 0 bases and 4 bases, there was a span of 7 bases. This CDR3 contains 13 residues. The CDR3 loop is CASSVGLVETQYF. DNA for the CDR3: TGTGCCAGCAGCGTAGGACTAGTAGAGACCCAGTACTTC. Drawing the rest from reference TRBV9 and TRBJ2-5, the complete variable domain is DSGVTQTPKHLITATGQRVTLRCSPRSGDLSVYWYQQSLDQGLQFLIQYYNGEERAKGNILERFSAQQFPDLHSELNLSSLELGDSALYFCASSVGLVETQYFGPGTRLLVL.

The chain has TRBV28 and TRBJ2-6; D perhaps matches TRBD1 (6 bases). There are 15 residues in the CDR3. V was pared by 4 bases and J by 2 bases, with 9 bases between. The germline V gene has CDR1 MDHEN and CDR2 SYDVKM. The CDR3 loop reads CASSSSGAGANVLTF. CDR3 coding DNA: TGTGCCAGCAGTTCCTCAGGGGCTGGGGCCAACGTCCTGACTTTC.

This clone has just a few counts. This chain uses TRBV7-2 with TRBJ2-6; TRBD1 is a possible D gene (5 bases). Per the germline V gene, CDR1 is SGHTA and CDR2 is FQGNSA. V was shortened by 3 bases and J by 2 bases, with 11 bases between the two germline ends. The CDR3 is made up of 16 amino acids. The CDR3 region has the DNA TGTGCCAGCAGCTTGGGGCCGGGCGCTGGGGCCAACGTCCTGACTTTC. Protein sequence: CASSLGPGAGANVLTF.

V is TRBV18 and J is TRBJ2-5; D may be TRBD2 (5 bases). V lost 8 bases to trimming and J lost 4 bases, with 14 bases between them. CDR3 length equals 13 residues. Germline V gives CDR1 KGHSH, CDR2 LQKENI. The CDR3 nucleotides read TGTGCCAGCGCAAAGGAGGTCTCAGAGACCCAGTACTTC. Its protein product is CASAKEVSETQYF.

This sequence joins TRBV9 and TRBJ2-1, with 10 bases matching TRBD1. CDR1 is SGDLS and CDR2 is YYNGEE in the germline V gene. The length of the CDR3 is 16 residues. The trim removed 4 bases at V and 6 bases at J, leaving 10 bases unmatched. The CDR3 here is CASSPRGQGLSNEQFF. CDR3 DNA sequence: TGTGCCAGCAGCCCCAGGGGACAGGGGTTGAGCAATGAGCAGTTCTTC. The variable domain in full, with the rest retrieved from reference TRBV9 and TRBJ2-1, is DSGVTQTPKHLITATGQRVTLRCSPRSGDLSVYWYQQSLDQGLQFLIQYYNGEERAKGNILERFSAQQFPDLHSELNLSSLELGDSALYFCASSPRGQGLSNEQFFGPGTRLTVL.

This chain joins TRBV19 and TRBJ2-2; D uncertain. The germline V gene has CDR1 LNHDA and CDR2 SQIVND (reference sequence). This CDR3 is built from 14 residues. V was clipped by 7 bases and J by 4 bases, with 13 bases between them. This CDR3 is CASNRQDRTGELFF. CDR3 DNA sequence: TGTGCCAGTAATCGACAAGATCGCACCGGGGAGCTGTTTTTT. Together with reference TRBV19 and TRBJ2-2, the CDR3 gives the full variable domain: DGGITQSPKYLFRKEGQNVTLSCEQNLNHDAMYWYRQDPGQGLRLIYYSQIVNDFQKGDIAEGYSVSREKKESFPLTVTSAQKNPTAFYLCASNRQDRTGELFFGEGSRLTVL.

This rearrangement joins TRBV3-1 (or the pseudogene TRBV3-2) to TRBJ2-5, with 10 bases lining up with TRBD2. This CDR3 is built from 14 residues. The trim removed 4 bases at V and 5 bases at J, leaving 4 bases unmatched. Per the germline V gene, CDR1 is LGHDT and CDR2 is YNNKEL (reference sequence). This CDR3 reads CASSLGLAKETQYF. CDR3 in DNA: TGTGCCAGCAGCCTGGGACTAGCGAAGGAGACCCAGTACTTC.

The gene calls are TRBV5-1 and TRBJ2-1; tentative D call: TRBD2 (6 bases). There are 18 residues in the CDR3. Germline CDR1 reads SGHRS; CDR2 reads YFSETQ. Trimming removed 4 bases at V and 0 bases at J, with 20 bases between. The CDR3 DNA reads as TGCGCCAGCAGCCCTGGCCGGTTAGACGGGAGCTCCTACAATGAGCAGTTCTTC. It translates to CASSPGRLDGSSYNEQFF.

The J gene is TRBJ2-7, the V gene TRBV2; 9 positions agree with TRBD1. Germline assignment: CDR1 SNHLY and CDR2 FYNNEI. The CDR3 is 15 amino acids. Unmatched junction bases numbered 7, after V lost 6 bases and J lost 1 base. For the CDR3, the DNA is TGTGCCAGCAGGGGAGGGACAGGGAATTCCTACGAGCAGTACTTC. Amino acids: CASRGGTGNSYEQYF.

The chain uses TRBV2 and TRBJ1-5, with 8 nucleotides matching TRBD1. Germline trimming cut 5 bases from V and 4 bases from J; bases unmatched to any gene: 4. The CDR3 has 14 residues. Germline V gene data show CDR1 as SNHLY and CDR2 as FYNNEI. In DNA, the CDR3 is TGTGCCAGCAGTTTCACAGGGGGTAATCAGCCCCAGCATTTT. This codes for CASSFTGGNQPQHF.

The gene calls are TRBV7-6 and TRBJ2-3, with 9 nucleotides matching TRBD1. The CDR3 consists of 14 residues. J gave up 3 bases and V 5 bases, and 3 bases lay outside the gene matches. Germline-derived CDR1 and CDR2 are SGHVS and FNYEAQ. The CDR3 here is CASSMGQGTDTQYF. As DNA, the CDR3 is TGTGCCAGCAGCATGGGACAGGGAACAGATACGCAGTATTTT. The full variable domain, with the rest looked up from reference TRBV7-6 and TRBJ2-3, is GAGVSQSPRYKVTKRGQDVALRCDPISGHVSLYWYRQALGQGPEFLTYFNYEAQQDKSGLPNDRFSAERPEGSISTLTIQRTEQRDSAMYRCASSMGQGTDTQYFGPGTRLTVL.

A single count supports this clone. The chain combines TRBV5-4 with TRBJ2-1; 8 bases fit TRBD2. This CDR3 contains 17 residues. Germline assignment: CDR1 SGHNT and CDR2 YYREEE (reference sequence). The V and J ends lost 4 bases and 4 bases, in that order; junction bases with no gene match: 13. In nucleotides, the CDR3 is TGTGCCAGCAGCCCGTGGCAGGGACGGGGGGGATACAATGAGCAGTTCTTC. Translated: CASSPWQGRGGYNEQFF.

The genes are TRBV19 and TRBJ2-1; TRBD1 agrees at 8 bases. The CDR3 length is 15 residues. The germline CDR1 and CDR2 sequences are LNHDA and SQIVND (reference sequence). The trim removed 3 bases at V and 4 bases at J, leaving 5 bases unmatched. CDR3 sequence: CASSMKGQAYNEQFF. For the CDR3, the DNA is TGTGCCAGTAGTATGAAGGGACAGGCGTACAATGAGCAGTTCTTC.

The chain employs TRBV19 and TRBJ2-1, with D possibly being TRBD1 (5 bases). This CDR3 has 14 residues. The germline V gene has CDR1 LNHDA and CDR2 SQIVND (reference sequence). The V end was cut by 8 bases, the J end by 6 bases, with 17 bases between. CDR3 sequence (DNA): TGTGCCAGTCGCTTTTGGCAGGGTGGCAATGAGCAGTTCTTC. Translated: CASRFWQGGNEQFF.

The chain combines TRBV5-6 with TRBJ1-3; TRBD1 agrees at 7 bases. CDR3 size: 16 residues. CDR1 and CDR2 from the germline V gene are SGHDT and YYEEEE. J was trimmed by 0 bases and V by 0 bases; bases with no gene match: 3. Written as DNA, the CDR3 is TGTGCCAGCAGCTTGGCCAGGGGGACCTCTGGAAACACCATATATTTT. It specifies CASSLARGTSGNTIYF.